Each of the 29 T cell receptor beta chains below was sequenced from the same sample in a study of T cells in Graves' hyperthyroidism and ophthalmopathy. Regions amplified from RNA transcripts were the TCR beta CDR3 regions. Researchers ran a first-round RT-PCR on the TCR CDR3 using the HTBI primer set. TCRdb reprocessed the multiplex PCR reads with MiXCR, giving one entry per CDR3 protein. The sample includes under 400,000 distinct CDR3 sequences, over 11% seen only once; the top ten take approximately 11%. Specimen: blood. The receptor set was obtained from an older woman with Graves' hyperthyroidism.

This clonotype was seen a handful of times. The J gene is TRBJ2-2, the V gene TRBV9, with D possibly matching TRBD1 (5 bases). Germline-derived CDR1 and CDR2 are SGDLS and YYNGEE. This CDR3 comprises 20 residues. Trimming left V 2 bases short and J 7 bases short, with 30 bases between. This chain's CDR3 is CASSVGKINRQYLQIGELFF. CDR3 nucleotides: TGTGCCAGCAGCGTGGGAAAGATAAACCGACAGTATCTCCAGATCGGGGAGCTGTTTTTT.

Ten or more counts support this clonotype. V usage is TRBV18 and J usage is TRBJ1-6; D gene unclear. V lost 5 bases, J lost 9 bases, and 23 bases lay in between. Germline V gene lookup returns CDR1 KGHSH and CDR2 LQKENI. The CDR3 runs to 17 residues. The CDR3 here is CASSSSPAGSNPSPLHF. CDR3 DNA sequence: TGTGCCAGCTCATCATCTCCAGCCGGCTCTAACCCTTCACCCCTCCACTTT. Together with reference TRBV18 and TRBJ1-6, the CDR3 gives the full variable domain: NAGVMQNPRHLVRRRGQEARLRCSPMKGHSHVYWYRQLPEEGLKFMVYLQKENIIDESGMPKERFSAEFPKEGPSILRIQQVVRGDSAAYFCASSSSPAGSNPSPLHFGNGTRLTVT.

The sample holds a few counts of this clonotype. This rearrangement joins TRBV29-1 to TRBJ2-2, with 11 bases lining up with TRBD2. The CDR3 loop spans 15 amino acids. Germline CDR1 SQVTM, CDR2 ANQGSEA. The CDR3 region is CGFSGRAGSTGELFF. CDR3 DNA sequence: TGCGGATTTAGCGGGAGGGCCGGGAGCACCGGGGAGCTGTTTTTT.

There are many counts of this clonotype. This chain uses TRBV2 with TRBJ1-2; D not certain. Trimming stripped 7 bases from V and 2 bases from J, with 17 bases between. The CDR3 loop spans 15 amino acids. Per germline, CDR1 SNHLY and CDR2 FYNNEI. In nucleotides, the CDR3 is TGTGCCAGCACCGCTGAGAGGGCCCCCAACTATGGCTACACCTTC. Translation gives CASTAERAPNYGYTF.

This clonotype was detected ten times or more. The CDR3 bases are TGCGCCAGCAGCTCACCAGGGGGGGGGAACACTGAAGCTTTCTTT. This encodes CASSSPGGGNTEAFF. The chain links TRBV5-1 to TRBJ1-1, with 7 bases matching TRBD1. In germline, CDR1 is SGHRS, CDR2 YFSETQ. After removal of 3 bases from V and 1 base from J, the junction contained 6 bases not matched to a gene. The CDR3 has 15 residues.

This clonotype showed up just a few times. The gene calls are TRBV9 and TRBJ2-1, with D hard to call. Germline values: CDR1 SGDLS, CDR2 YYNGEE. The CDR3 is 15 residues long. V lost 0 bases and J lost 6, with 13 bases in between. The CDR3 protein is CASSVVAVRLNEQFF. CDR3 coding DNA: TGTGCCAGCAGCGTAGTGGCAGTCCGCCTCAATGAGCAGTTCTTC.

The CDR3 loop is CASSWGTSGGEQYF. Here the CDR3 DNA reads TGTGCCAGCAGCTGGGGGACTAGCGGGGGAGAGCAGTACTTC. The J gene is TRBJ2-7, the V gene TRBV5-4, with TRBD2 identical over 14 bases. CDR3 length: 14 amino acids. V was pared by 3 bases and J by 7 bases, with 3 bases of the junction left unmatched. Germline assignment: CDR1 SGHNT and CDR2 YYREEE (reference sequence).

This clonotype was observed a few times. The V call is TRBV9, the J call TRBJ2-1; 9 nucleotides align to TRBD2. Germline loops: CDR1 SGDLS, CDR2 YYNGEE. This CDR3 contains 15 residues. J was trimmed by 3 bases and V by 3 bases; bases with no gene match: 4. The CDR3 DNA follows: TGTGCCAGCAGCGCGGAGACTAGCGGCTACAATGAGCAGTTCTTC. This codes for CASSAETSGYNEQFF.

This clonotype showed up many times. The rearrangement links TRBV9 to TRBJ1-2; 10 bases are a match to TRBD1. Germline V lookup: CDR1 SGDLS, CDR2 YYNGEE. The V gene end was trimmed by 0 bases and the J gene end by 5 bases; junction bases not matched to a gene: 7. This CDR3 has 16 residues. CDR3 DNA sequence: TGTGCCAGCAGCGTAGGATCCGGGACAGGGGTTTATGGCTACACCTTC. It specifies CASSVGSGTGVYGYTF.

This clonotype was counted ten times or more. As DNA, the CDR3 is TGCAGTGCTTCAAGACAGGGGGAGTATGGCTACACCTTC. This sequence encodes CSASRQGEYGYTF. The gene calls are TRBV20-1 and TRBJ1-2, with 9 positions matching TRBD1. The junction had 6 bases not matched to a gene; V was cut back by 5 bases and J by 5 bases. The CDR3 contains 13 residues. Germline loops: CDR1 DFQATT, CDR2 SNEGSKA (reference sequence).

A note on this clonotype: One end of the junction is discordant with germline, which a read error may explain. The chain has TRBV7-3 and TRBJ1-5, with D possibly TRBD1 on 5 matching bases. CDR3 length: 15 amino acids. Germline V gene sequence: CDR1 SGHTA, CDR2 FQGTGA. The CDR3 sequence: CASPNGTVSDQPQHF. CDR3 nucleotide sequence: TGTGCCAGCCCAAACGGGACGGTTAGCGATCAGCCCCAGCATTTT. The full variable domain, completed using reference TRBV7-3 and TRBJ1-5, is GAGVSQTPSNKVTEKGKYVELRCDPISGHTALYWYRQSLGQGPEFLIYFQGTGAADDSGLPNDRFFAVRPEGSVSTLKIQRTERGDSAVYLCASPNGTVSDQPQHFGDGTRLSIL.

This clonotype has a handful of counts. The chain uses TRBV9 and TRBJ2-1, with TRBD2 identical over 10 bases. The length of the CDR3 is 16 residues. Germline V gene sequence: CDR1 SGDLS, CDR2 YYNGEE. The trim removed 0 bases at V and 7 bases at J, leaving 7 bases unmatched. CDR3 coding DNA: TGTGCCAGCAGCGTAGGGGCTAGCGGGGGTCGGAATGAGCAGTTCTTC. This translates into CASSVGASGGRNEQFF.

There are many counts of this clonotype. The J gene is TRBJ2-7, the V gene TRBV6-2 or TRBV6-3; 10 bases are a match to TRBD2. The CDR3 covers 15 residues. Germline V gives CDR1 MNHEY, CDR2 SVGEGT. J lost 1 base, V lost 6 bases, and 6 bases had no gene match. The CDR3 here is CASRAGTSESYEQYF. The CDR3 DNA reads as TGTGCCAGCAGAGCCGGGACTAGCGAATCCTACGAGCAGTACTTC.

V usage is TRBV6-2 or TRBV6-3 and J usage is TRBJ1-1; 7 positions agree with TRBD1. Germline values: CDR1 MNHEY, CDR2 SVGEGT. With V trimmed by 6 bases and J by 6 bases, 10 bases remained unmatched. This CDR3 comprises 14 residues. The CDR3 DNA sequence: TGTGCCAGCAGGAAGGGGGCTGTGGGGTCTGAAGCTTTCTTT. Its protein product is CASRKGAVGSEAFF.

This clonotype was detected a few times. CDR3 DNA: TGTGCCAGCAGCGACCGGGACTACGGATCCTACGAGCAGTACTTC. Translation: CASSDRDYGSYEQYF. The chain combines TRBV6-1 with TRBJ2-7; 7 nucleotides match TRBD2. V gave up 6 bases and J gave up 1 base; unmatched junction bases: 9. The CDR3 covers 15 residues. CDR1 MNHNS and CDR2 SASEGT come from the germline V gene.

This clonotype came up many times. This chain connects TRBV6-1 to TRBJ2-3; perhaps TRBD2 as D (6 bases). This CDR3 is 13 amino acids long. With 8 bases removed from V and 2 bases from J, the gap between germline ends came to 11 bases. Germline loops: CDR1 MNHNS, CDR2 SASEGT. CDR3 bases: TGTGCCAGCCATACGGGGGACACAGATACGCAGTATTTT. As protein: CASHTGDTDTQYF.

V gene TRBV2 combines with J gene TRBJ2-1, with 12 nucleotides matching TRBD2. The CDR3 is made up of 17 amino acids. CDR1 is SNHLY, CDR2 FYNNEI, per germline. The V gene end was trimmed by 7 bases and the J gene end by 10 bases; junction bases not matched to a gene: 17. The CDR3 DNA reads as TGTGCCAGCACCGGGAGGCCCCTAGCGGGAGGGCCCCTGGAGCAGTTCTTC. This encodes CASTGRPLAGGPLEQFF.

This clonotype showed up many times. The chain recombines TRBV11-2 with TRBJ2-1, with 11 bases lining up with TRBD2. The ends lost 6 bases at V and 0 bases at J; junction bases unmatched: 7. This CDR3 spans 17 amino acids. The germline V gene encodes CDR1 SGHAT and CDR2 FQNNGV. DNA for the CDR3: TGTGCCAGCAGTCGCGGGACTAGCGGCTACTCCTACAATGAGCAGTTCTTC. It yields the protein CASSRGTSGYSYNEQFF.

This clonotype was detected many times. This rearrangement joins TRBV6-1 to TRBJ2-7, with a tentative D call TRBD1 (6 bases). CDR3 length equals 13 residues. The germline V and J ends were trimmed by 6 bases and 5 bases, with 14 bases remaining between them. CDR1 MNHNS and CDR2 SASEGT come from the germline V gene. The CDR3 DNA reads TGTGCCAGCAGGGAACAGGGCTCGCACGAGCAGTACTTC. Encoded protein: CASREQGSHEQYF.

Many counts were recorded for this clonotype. This chain uses TRBV20-1 with TRBJ1-4; D gene uncertain. The germline gives CDR1 DFQATT, CDR2 SNEGSKA (reference sequence). The CDR3 length is 14 residues. V was shortened by 1 base and J by 3 bases, with 9 bases between the two germline ends. The CDR3 region has the DNA TGCAGTGCTAGAGGGACGGAAGCTAATGAAAAACTGTTTTTT. It specifies CSARGTEANEKLFF.

This clonotype was seen more than once but under ten times. A much larger clone differs from this one at a single base, so this may be a read error. V usage is TRBV2 and J usage is TRBJ2-7; 7 bases fit TRBD2. The CDR3 spans 15 residues. CDR1 is SNHLY, CDR2 FYNNEI, per germline. The CDR3 coding sequence is TGTGCCAACAGTGAAAGTCTAAGCGGGGCCTACGAGCAGTACTTC. This encodes CANSESLSGAYEQYF. The whole variable domain, filled in from reference TRBV2 and TRBJ2-7, reads EPEVTQTPSHQVTQMGQEVILRCVPISNHLYFYWYRQILGQKVEFLVSFYNNEISEKSEIFDDQFSVERPDGSNFTLKIRSTKLEDSAMYFCANSESLSGAYEQYFGPGTRLTVT.

Many counts were recorded for this clonotype. The chain is built from TRBV5-6 and TRBJ2-5; D perhaps matches TRBD1 (6 bases). The CDR3 covers 17 residues. With 0 bases removed from V and 5 bases from J, the gap between germline ends came to 20 bases. Germline V gene sequence: CDR1 SGHDT, CDR2 YYEEEE. CDR3 bases: TGTGCCAGCAGCTTGGGGGGCAGTGGACAGTACGCCGAGACCCAGTACTTC. This encodes CASSLGGSGQYAETQYF.

In this sample, this clonotype turned up a few times. The chain employs TRBV25-1 and TRBJ1-1, with D tentatively TRBD1 (6 bases). V lost 4 bases to trimming and J lost 5 bases, with 17 bases between them. There are 15 residues in the CDR3. CDR1 and CDR2 from the germline V gene are MGHDK and SYGVNS. CDR3 coding DNA: TGTGCCAGCAGTGTCCCGGGGGCGCTTGAGACTGAAGCTTTCTTT. Its translation is CASSVPGALETEAFF.

The J gene is TRBJ2-7, the V gene TRBV7-9, with D perhaps TRBD2 (5 bases). CDR1 is SEHNR, CDR2 FQNEAQ, per germline (reference sequence). The CDR3 extends over 18 amino acids. V gave up 1 base and J gave up 0 bases, with 19 bases separating them. The CDR3 sequence is CASSLEWVGDSSSYEQYF. For the CDR3, the DNA is TGTGCCAGCAGCTTAGAATGGGTCGGGGATTCGAGCTCCTACGAGCAGTACTTC. The whole variable domain, filled in from reference TRBV7-9 and TRBJ2-7, reads DTGVSQNPRHKITKRGQNVTFRCDPISEHNRLYWYRQTLGQGPEFLTYFQNEAQLEKSRLLSDRFSAERPKGSFSTLEIQRTEQGDSAMYLCASSLEWVGDSSSYEQYFGPGTRLTVT.

This clonotype has more than one count but fewer than ten. The chain recombines TRBV18 with TRBJ2-1, with 8 positions matching TRBD2. CDR1 KGHSH and CDR2 LQKENI come from the germline V gene. Losses at the gene ends were 1 base for V and 7 bases for J; bases not matched to a gene: 6. The length of the CDR3 is 15 residues. CDR3 DNA sequence: TGTGCCAGCTCACCACGGGCTAGCGGGTCTAATGAGCAGTTCTTC. Protein: CASSPRASGSNEQFF.

This clonotype was detected ten times or more. The V gene is TRBV19, the J gene TRBJ2-1, with 10 bases lining up with TRBD2. The germline CDR1 and CDR2 sequences are LNHDA and SQIVND (reference sequence). The ends lost 7 bases at V and 10 bases at J; junction bases unmatched: 13. This CDR3 has 15 residues. CDR3 sequence: CASTLAGGLGGEQFF. Written as DNA, the CDR3 is TGTGCCAGTACCTTAGCGGGAGGCCTAGGAGGGGAGCAGTTCTTC.

This clonotype has a count of ten or more. This rearrangement joins TRBV11-2 to TRBJ2-7, with 7 bases that match TRBD1. With V trimmed by 5 bases and J by 6 bases, 4 bases remained unmatched. This CDR3 is built from 12 residues. Germline V gives CDR1 SGHAT, CDR2 FQNNGV. The CDR3 here is CASSANRGEQYF. The CDR3 nucleotides read TGTGCCAGCAGCGCGAACAGGGGCGAGCAGTACTTC. The variable domain in full, completed from reference TRBV11-2 and TRBJ2-7, reads EAGVAQSPRYKIIEKRQSVAFWCNPISGHATLYWYQQILGQGPKLLIQFQNNGVVDDSQLPKDRFSAERLKGVDSTLKIQPAKLEDSAVYLCASSANRGEQYFGPGTRLTVT.

This clonotype was seen ten or more times. This sequence joins TRBV18 and TRBJ2-7, with 8 bases aligning to TRBD1. Unmatched junction bases numbered 10, after V lost 3 bases and J lost 6 bases. This CDR3 spans 15 amino acids. The germline gives CDR1 KGHSH, CDR2 LQKENI. The CDR3 DNA follows: TGTGCCAGCTCACCGTTCCAGGGGGCGACCGGCGAGCAGTACTTC. Encoded protein: CASSPFQGATGEQYF.

This clonotype has at least ten counts. V gene TRBV24-1 combines with J gene TRBJ2-1; 7 bases map to TRBD2. The J segment lost 7 bases and the V segment lost 0 bases, leaving 8 bases of the junction unmatched. In germline, CDR1 is KGHDR, CDR2 SFDVKD. The CDR3 contains 16 residues. As DNA, the CDR3 is TGTGCCACCAGTGATTTGCCAGGGAGGGCCGAAAATGAGCAGTTCTTC. Protein product: CATSDLPGRAENEQFF.